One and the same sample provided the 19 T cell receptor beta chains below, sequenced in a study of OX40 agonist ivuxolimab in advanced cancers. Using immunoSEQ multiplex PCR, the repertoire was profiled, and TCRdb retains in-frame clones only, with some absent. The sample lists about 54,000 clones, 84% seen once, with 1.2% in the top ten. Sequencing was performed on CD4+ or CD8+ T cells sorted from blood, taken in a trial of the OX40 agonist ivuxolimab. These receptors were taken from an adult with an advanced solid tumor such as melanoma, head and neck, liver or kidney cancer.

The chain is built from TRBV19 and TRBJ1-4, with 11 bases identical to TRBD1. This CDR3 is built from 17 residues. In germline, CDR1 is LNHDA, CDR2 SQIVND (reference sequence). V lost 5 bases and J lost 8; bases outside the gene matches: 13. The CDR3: CASSPSGTGGWREKLFF. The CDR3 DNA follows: TGTGCCAGTAGTCCGTCGGGGACAGGGGGATGGAGGGAAAAACTGTTTTTT.

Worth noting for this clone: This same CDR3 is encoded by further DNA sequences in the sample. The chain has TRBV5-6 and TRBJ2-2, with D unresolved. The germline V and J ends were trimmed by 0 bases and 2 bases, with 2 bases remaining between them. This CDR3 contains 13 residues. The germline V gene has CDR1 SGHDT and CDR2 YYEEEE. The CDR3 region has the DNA TGTGCCAGCAGCTTGGTCAACACCGGGGAGCTGTTTTTT. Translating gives CASSLVNTGELFF.

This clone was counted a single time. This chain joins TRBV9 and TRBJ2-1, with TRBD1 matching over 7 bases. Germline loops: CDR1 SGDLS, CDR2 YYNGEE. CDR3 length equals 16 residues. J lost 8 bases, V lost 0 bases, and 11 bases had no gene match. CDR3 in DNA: TGTGCCAGCAGCGTAGGGACAGGACCACCGACATATGAGCAGTTCTTC. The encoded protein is CASSVGTGPPTYEQFF.

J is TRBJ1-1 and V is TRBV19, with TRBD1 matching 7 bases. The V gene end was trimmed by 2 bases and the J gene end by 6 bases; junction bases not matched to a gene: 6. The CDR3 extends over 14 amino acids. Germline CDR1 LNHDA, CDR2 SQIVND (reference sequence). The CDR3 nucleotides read TGTGCCAGTAGTATAAAACAGGGGAGTGCTGAAGCTTTCTTT. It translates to CASSIKQGSAEAFF.

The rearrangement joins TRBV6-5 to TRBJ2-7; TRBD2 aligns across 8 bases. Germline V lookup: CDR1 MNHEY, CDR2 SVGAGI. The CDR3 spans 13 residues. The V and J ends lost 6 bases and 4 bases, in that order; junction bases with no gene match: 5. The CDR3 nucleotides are TGTGCCAGCAGCGAGACTAGCGAATACGAGCAGTACTTC. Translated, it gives CASSETSEYEQYF.

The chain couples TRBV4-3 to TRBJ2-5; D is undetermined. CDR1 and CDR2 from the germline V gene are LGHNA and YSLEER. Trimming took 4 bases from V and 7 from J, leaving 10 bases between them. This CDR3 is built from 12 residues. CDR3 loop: CASSLGAGTQYF. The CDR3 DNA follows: TGCGCCAGCAGCCTCGGTGCTGGGACCCAGTACTTC.

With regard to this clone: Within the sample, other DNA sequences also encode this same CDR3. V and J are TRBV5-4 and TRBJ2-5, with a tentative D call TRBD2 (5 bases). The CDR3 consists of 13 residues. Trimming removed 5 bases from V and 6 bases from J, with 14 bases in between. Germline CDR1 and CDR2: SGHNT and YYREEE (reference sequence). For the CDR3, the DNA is TGTGCCAGCAGTTTGACCGGGATGAAGACCCAGTACTTC. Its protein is CASSLTGMKTQYF.

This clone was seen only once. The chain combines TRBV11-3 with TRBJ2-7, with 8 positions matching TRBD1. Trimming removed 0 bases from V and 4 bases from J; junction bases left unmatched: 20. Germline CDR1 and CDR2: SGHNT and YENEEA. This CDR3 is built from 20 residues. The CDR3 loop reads CASSLELCGPSGGPWYEQYF. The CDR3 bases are TGTGCCAGCAGCTTAGAGCTTTGTGGGCCCTCAGGGGGCCCATGGTACGAGCAGTACTTC.

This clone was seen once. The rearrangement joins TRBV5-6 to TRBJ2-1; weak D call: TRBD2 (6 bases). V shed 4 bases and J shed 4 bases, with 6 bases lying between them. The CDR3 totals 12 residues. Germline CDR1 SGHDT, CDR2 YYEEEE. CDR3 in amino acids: CASSRGYNEQFF. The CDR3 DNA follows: TGTGCCAGCAGCCGGGGGTACAATGAGCAGTTCTTC.

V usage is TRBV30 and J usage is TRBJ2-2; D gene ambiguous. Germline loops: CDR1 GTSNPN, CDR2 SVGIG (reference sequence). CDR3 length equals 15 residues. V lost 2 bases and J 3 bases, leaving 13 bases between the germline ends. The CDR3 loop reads CAWSRNSLDTGELFF. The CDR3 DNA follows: TGTGCCTGGAGTAGAAACAGTCTTGACACCGGGGAGCTGTTTTTT.

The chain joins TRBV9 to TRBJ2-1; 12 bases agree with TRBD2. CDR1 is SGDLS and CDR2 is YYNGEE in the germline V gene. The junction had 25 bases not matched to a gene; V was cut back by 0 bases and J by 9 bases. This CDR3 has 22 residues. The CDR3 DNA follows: TGTGCCAGCAGCGTAGCAAGTACCCGACTAGCGGGAGTGGGTGAGGGTGAGACTGAGCAGTTCTTC. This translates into CASSVASTRLAGVGEGETEQFF.

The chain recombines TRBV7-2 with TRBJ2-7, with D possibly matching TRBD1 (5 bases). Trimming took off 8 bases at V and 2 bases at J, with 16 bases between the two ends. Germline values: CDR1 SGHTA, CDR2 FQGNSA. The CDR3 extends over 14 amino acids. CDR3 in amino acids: CASGSRQGPYEQYF. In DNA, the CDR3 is TGTGCCAGCGGTTCCCGGCAGGGCCCCTACGAGCAGTACTTC.

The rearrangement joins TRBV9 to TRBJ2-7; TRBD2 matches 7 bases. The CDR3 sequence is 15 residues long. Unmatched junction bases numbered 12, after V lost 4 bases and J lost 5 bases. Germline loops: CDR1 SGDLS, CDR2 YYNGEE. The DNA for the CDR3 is TGTGCCAGCAGCTTATCGTTGGCGGGAGCCGACGAGCAGTACTTC. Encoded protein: CASSLSLAGADEQYF.

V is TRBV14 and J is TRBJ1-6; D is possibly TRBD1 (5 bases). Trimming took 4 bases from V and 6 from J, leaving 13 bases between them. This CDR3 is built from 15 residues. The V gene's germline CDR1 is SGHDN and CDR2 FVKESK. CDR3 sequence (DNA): TGTGCCAGCAGCCCCTTCGCAGGGACTAATTCACCCCTCCACTTT. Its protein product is CASSPFAGTNSPLHF.

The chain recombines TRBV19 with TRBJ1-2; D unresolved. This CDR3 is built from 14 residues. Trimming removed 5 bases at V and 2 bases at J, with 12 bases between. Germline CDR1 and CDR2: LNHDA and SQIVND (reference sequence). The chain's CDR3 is CASSPEVNNYGYTF. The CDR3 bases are TGTGCCAGTAGTCCAGAGGTAAACAACTATGGCTACACCTTC.

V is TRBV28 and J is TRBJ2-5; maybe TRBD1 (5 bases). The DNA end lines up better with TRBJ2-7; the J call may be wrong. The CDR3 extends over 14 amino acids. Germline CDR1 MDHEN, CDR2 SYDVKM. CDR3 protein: CASKTGGSSYEQYF. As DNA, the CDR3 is TGTGCCAGCAAAACAGGTGGAAGCTCCTACGAGCAGTACTTC.

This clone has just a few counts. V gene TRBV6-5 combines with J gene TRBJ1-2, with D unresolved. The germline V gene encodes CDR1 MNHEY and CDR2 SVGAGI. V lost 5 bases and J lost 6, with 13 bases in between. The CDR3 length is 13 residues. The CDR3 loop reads CASSPQGMDGYTF. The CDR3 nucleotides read TGTGCCAGCAGTCCTCAAGGGATGGATGGCTACACCTTC.

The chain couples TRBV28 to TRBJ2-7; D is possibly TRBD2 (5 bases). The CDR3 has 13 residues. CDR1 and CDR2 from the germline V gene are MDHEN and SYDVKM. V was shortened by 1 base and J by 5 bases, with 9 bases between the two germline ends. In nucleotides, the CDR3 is TGTGCCAGCAGTTTATTATCGGGGAACGAGCAGTACTTC. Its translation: CASSLLSGNEQYF.

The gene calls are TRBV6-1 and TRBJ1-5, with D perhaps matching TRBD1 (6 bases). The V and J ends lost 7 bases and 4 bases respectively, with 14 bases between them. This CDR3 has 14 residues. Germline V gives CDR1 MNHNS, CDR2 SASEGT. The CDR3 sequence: CASIGGGGNQPQHF. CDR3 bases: TGTGCCAGCATCGGAGGAGGGGGAAATCAGCCCCAGCATTTT.